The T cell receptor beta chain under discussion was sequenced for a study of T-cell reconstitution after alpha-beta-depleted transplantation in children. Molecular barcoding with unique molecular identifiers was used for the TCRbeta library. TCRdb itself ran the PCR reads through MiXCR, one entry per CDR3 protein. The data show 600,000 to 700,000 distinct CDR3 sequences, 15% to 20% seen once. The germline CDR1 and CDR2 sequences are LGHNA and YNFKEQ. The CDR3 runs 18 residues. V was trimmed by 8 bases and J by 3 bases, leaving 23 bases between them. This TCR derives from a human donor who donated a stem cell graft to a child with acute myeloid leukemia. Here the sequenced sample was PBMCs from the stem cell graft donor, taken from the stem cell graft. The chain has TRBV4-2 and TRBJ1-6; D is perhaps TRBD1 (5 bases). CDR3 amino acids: CASGPGDLRANYNSPLHF. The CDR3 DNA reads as TGTGCCAGCGGCCCGGGGGACCTTCGTGCTAACTATAATTCACCCCTCCACTTT.